One sample yielded the 21 T cell receptor beta chains listed below, sequenced in a study of blood T cells in healthy people across ages. Primed by a sample-barcoded 5' primer and a J-beta primer mix, a second PCR proceeded for roughly 7 to 12 cycles. Each CDR3 protein gets one entry after TCRdb re-called the 5' RACE reads with MiXCR. Of 800,000 to 950,000 distinct CDR3 sequences in the sample, around 48% were seen once. The sample comprised blood. Receptors originate from a man aged 25-45 years in good health.

This chain links TRBV4-1 with TRBJ1-4, with D unclear. V was shortened by 5 bases and J by 4 bases, with 11 bases between the two germline ends. This CDR3 region has 14 residues. Germline CDR1 MGHRA, CDR2 YSYEKL. CDR3 residues: CASSSSRDNEKLFF. The DNA for the CDR3 is TGCGCCAGCAGCTCCAGTCGGGATAATGAAAAACTGTTTTTT.

This clonotype was counted ten times or more. V usage is TRBV4-3 and J usage is TRBJ2-5; D tentatively reads TRBD1 or TRBD2 (5 bases each). This CDR3 region has 16 residues. Germline V gene lookup returns CDR1 LGHNA and CDR2 YSLEER. Trimming stripped 0 bases from V and 2 bases from J, with 13 bases between. The CDR3 spells CASSQEAKRGQETQYF. The CDR3 coding sequence is TGCGCCAGCAGCCAAGAAGCGAAGAGGGGACAAGAGACCCAGTACTTC.

A few counts support this clonotype. V is TRBV21-1 and J is TRBJ2-4; the table names TRBD1, a call not compared with the DNA. TRBV21-1 is listed as a pseudogene. This CDR3 spans 14 amino acids. CDR3 in amino acids: CASSKLQGCGIQYF. In DNA form, the CDR3 reads TGTGCCAGCAGCAAACTACAGGGGTGTGGCATTCAGTACTTC.

This clonotype was counted a single time. Here the CDR3 reads CASSFRDSPDLGQFF. The CDR3 DNA is TGCGCCAGCAGCTTCCGGGACAGCCCCGATTTGGGGCAGTTCTTC. The chain joins TRBV5-1 to TRBJ2-1, with 7 bases fitting TRBD1. CDR3 size: 15 residues. CDR1 SGHRS and CDR2 YFSETQ come from the germline V gene. Germline trimming cut 2 bases from V and 12 bases from J; bases unmatched to any gene: 14. Full variable domain (outside the CDR3, taken from reference TRBV5-1 and TRBJ2-1): KAGVTQTPRYLIKTRGQQVTLSCSPISGHRSVSWYQQTPGQGLQFLFEYFSETQRNKGNFPGRFSGRQFSNSRSEMNVSTLELGDSALYLCASSFRDSPDLGQFFGPGTRLTVL.

This sequence joins TRBV20-1 and TRBJ2-6; D ambiguous. Trimming left V 1 base short and J 1 base short, with 5 bases between. Germline V gives CDR1 DFQATT, CDR2 SNEGSKA (reference sequence). The CDR3 length is 14 residues. CDR3 in amino acids: CSARGVSGANVLTF. The CDR3 DNA reads as TGCAGTGCTAGAGGGGTTTCTGGGGCCAACGTCCTGACTTTC.

This sequence joins TRBV12-3 or TRBV12-4 and TRBJ1-2; the D gene is possibly TRBD1 (5 bases). The CDR3 is 13 amino acids. The ends were cut back, 2 bases at V and 8 bases at J, with 12 bases in the middle. The CDR3 region has the DNA TGTGCCAGCAGTTTATTCGGGGACGGGGGCTACACCTTC. Translation: CASSLFGDGGYTF.

This chain joins TRBV12-3 or TRBV12-4 and TRBJ2-5, with D unresolved. V was pared by 5 bases and J by 4 bases, with 17 bases between. The CDR3 length is 15 residues. As DNA, the CDR3 is TGTGCCAGCAGTCTCGAACTAAACACTGGAGAGACCCAGTACTTC. Translating it yields CASSLELNTGETQYF.

The rearrangement joins TRBV29-1 to TRBJ1-5, with 8 bases lining up with TRBD1. V lost 5 bases to trimming and J lost 3 bases; unmatched junction nucleotides: 6. The CDR3 extends over 14 amino acids. CDR1 and CDR2 (germline): SQVTM, ANQGSEA. The CDR3 loop is CSVQPTGANQPQHF. The CDR3 DNA reads TGCAGCGTTCAACCGACAGGGGCCAATCAGCCCCAGCATTTT.

The rearrangement uses TRBV13 and TRBJ2-1; TRBD1 is a possible D gene (6 bases). CDR3 length: 13 residues. V gave up 5 bases and J gave up 9 bases, with 14 bases separating them. Per germline, CDR1 PRHDT and CDR2 FYEKMQ (reference sequence). The CDR3 protein is CASSPQQGVEQFF. The CDR3, as DNA: TGTGCCAGCAGCCCCCAACAGGGCGTTGAGCAGTTCTTC.

V usage is TRBV11-3 and J usage is TRBJ2-7; 7 nucleotides line up with TRBD1. CDR3 size: 13 residues. Looked up from germline, CDR1 is SGHNT and CDR2 is YENEEA. Losses at the gene ends were 7 bases for V and 5 bases for J; bases not matched to a gene: 8. CDR3 protein: CASTGTAVHEQYF. Here the CDR3 DNA reads TGTGCCAGCACGGGGACAGCTGTGCACGAGCAGTACTTC.

The genes are TRBV6-2 or TRBV6-3 and TRBJ2-1; either TRBD1 or TRBD2 may fit D (6 bases each). The CDR3 consists of 15 residues. Germline values: CDR1 MNHEY, CDR2 SVGEGT. Between the trimmed V and J ends, which lost 8 bases and 0 bases, there was a span of 14 bases. Written as DNA, the CDR3 is TGTGCCAGCCGTGAGGAGGGGGGCTCCTACAATGAGCAGTTCTTC. Its protein product is CASREEGGSYNEQFF.

J is TRBJ2-6 and V is TRBV6-6; D is uncertain. Germline assignment: CDR1 MNHNY and CDR2 SVGAGI (reference sequence). The CDR3 totals 16 residues. The V end lost 3 bases, the J end lost 0 bases, and 9 bases lay between the germline ends. The CDR3 DNA sequence: TGTGCCAGCAGTTATATGGCAGGCTCTGGGGCCAACGTCCTGACTTTC. This gives the protein CASSYMAGSGANVLTF.

The V call is TRBV9, the J call TRBJ2-5; TRBD1 matches at 8 bases. V lost 0 bases and J lost 11; bases outside the gene matches: 9. The CDR3 extends over 14 amino acids. Looked up from germline, CDR1 is SGDLS and CDR2 is YYNGEE. The CDR3 DNA follows: TGTGCCAGCAGCGTAGGGACAGGGTCTCGAGAGCAGTACTTC. Translated: CASSVGTGSREQYF.

This clonotype has a handful of counts. The CDR3, as DNA: TGTGCCAGCAGCTTATCGGCCCCAGTCGAGGACGAGCAGTACTTC. It is translated as CASSLSAPVEDEQYF. This sequence joins TRBV7-9 and TRBJ2-4, with D unclear. TRBJ2-7 explains the end of the DNA better; the J call may be wrong. The CDR3 loop spans 15 amino acids. Per germline, CDR1 SEHNR and CDR2 FQNEAQ (reference sequence).

This chain links TRBV12-5 with TRBJ2-5; 10 positions match TRBD1. The CDR3 runs to 16 residues. The germline CDR1 and CDR2 sequences are LGHNT and FRNRAP. V trimming: 5 bases; J trimming: 5 bases; junction bases outside the gene matches: 11. The chain's CDR3 is CASGRSRDRGIETQYF. As DNA, the CDR3 is TGTGCTAGTGGTCGAAGCCGGGACAGGGGTATCGAGACCCAGTACTTC.

As regards this clonotype: Mismatch with germline at one junction end may stem from a read error. This chain uses TRBV15 with TRBJ2-1; D is possibly TRBD1 (6 bases). There are 15 residues in the CDR3. The germline gives CDR1 LNHNV, CDR2 YYDKDF (reference sequence). CDR3 protein: CATSYQGSSHNEQFF. The CDR3 DNA follows: TGTGCCACCAGCTACCAGGGGAGCTCCCACAATGAGCAGTTCTTC.

This clonotype has just a few counts. The chain recombines TRBV28 with TRBJ2-7; no clear D. Trimming took 3 bases from V and 3 from J, leaving 6 bases between them. Germline V lookup: CDR1 MDHEN, CDR2 SYDVKM. The CDR3 contains 12 residues. The CDR3 region is CASSLPRYEQYF. The CDR3 DNA reads TGTGCCAGCAGTTTGCCCCGCTACGAGCAGTACTTC. The variable domain in full, completed from reference TRBV28 and TRBJ2-7, reads DVKVTQSSRYLVKRTGEKVFLECVQDMDHENMFWYRQDPGLGLRLIYFSYDVKMKEKGDIPEGYSVSREKKERFSLILESASTNQTSMYLCASSLPRYEQYFGPGTRLTVT.

This clonotype was counted only a few times. This chain connects TRBV6-6 to TRBJ1-4; D gene ambiguous. V gave up 8 bases and J gave up 6 bases, with 22 bases separating them. Germline-derived CDR1 and CDR2 are MNHNY and SVGAGI (reference sequence). The CDR3 spans 16 residues. CDR3 coding DNA: TGTGCCAGCCCTACTGGTGTGGCGGCCCTGGATGAAAAACTGTTTTTT. This encodes CASPTGVAALDEKLFF.

The rearrangement joins TRBV25-1 to TRBJ2-1; the D is unclear. This CDR3 is 11 amino acids long. Germline loops: CDR1 MGHDK, CDR2 SYGVNS. Trimming stripped 7 bases from V and 6 bases from J, with 7 bases between. For the CDR3, the DNA is TGTGCCAGCAATTGGGGCAATGAGCAGTTCTTC. Its translation: CASNWGNEQFF.

Ten or more counts support this clonotype. The rearrangement links TRBV10-3 to TRBJ2-7; maybe TRBD1 (5 bases). V gave up 7 bases and J gave up 6 bases, with 16 bases separating them. CDR3 size: 13 residues. Per the germline V gene, CDR1 is ENHRY and CDR2 is SYGVKD. The DNA of the CDR3 is TGTGCCATCAAAGTGGCAGGGCATACCGAGCAGTACTTC. The encoded protein is CAIKVAGHTEQYF.

The chain links TRBV20-1 to TRBJ2-7; D not resolved. The germline V gene has CDR1 DFQATT and CDR2 SNEGSKA (reference sequence). This CDR3 comprises 14 residues. V lost 3 bases, J lost 4 bases, and 16 bases lay in between. The CDR3 nucleotides read TGCAGTGCTAGTATGGGGATCACTACGTACGAGCAGTACTTC. Its translation: CSASMGITTYEQYF.